This T cell receptor (beta chain) was captured in a study of T cells after yellow fever vaccination. Study information: SMART-Seq v4 Ultra Low Input served to prepare low-cell-number fractions. Regarding the study as a whole: Reappearing after the booster were most of the clones from primary vaccination (less than 97% CD4, 75% to 90% CD8).

Concerning this clonotype itself: Its antigen is currently unknown.

TCRdb called the 5' RACE reads again in MiXCR, with one record for every CDR3 protein. The table records approximately 610,000 distinct CDR3 sequences, roughly a sixth of them present only once. The CDR3 totals 14 residues. Germline assignment: CDR1 MDHEN and CDR2 SYDVKM. The V and J ends lost 7 bases and 0 bases respectively, with 11 bases between them. The TCR sequence derives from a man aged 18 to 30 who received the YFV17D yellow fever vaccine. Material: PBMCs, obtained 5 to 6 days after the first yellow fever vaccination. The rearrangement joins TRBV28 to TRBJ2-3; the D gene is possibly TRBD2 (6 bases). The CDR3 region has the DNA TGTGCCAGCATCGATAGCGGTAGCACAGATACGCAGTATTTT. Encoded protein: CASIDSGSTDTQYF.